This TCR beta chain was captured by sequencing in a study of T cells in Graves' hyperthyroidism and ophthalmopathy. Overall study findings and caveats: Most clonotypes that expanded in the thyroid above 0.001 also showed up in blood.

Remarks on this clonotype: Its specificity is unknown. A much more abundant neighbour one base away suggests this may be a read error.

The investigators amplified TCR beta CDR3 regions from RNA transcripts. The HTBI primer set was used in a first-round RT-PCR of the TCR CDR3. Using its own MiXCR run on the multiplex PCR reads, TCRdb lists one record per CDR3 protein. Of 250,000 to 300,000 distinct CDR3 sequences detected, 13% to 15% appear once; the ten largest clones hold 10% to 15%. Hyperthyroidism, newly diagnosed and lasting under 2 months, affected patients aged 18 to 65. Cells are PBMCs isolated from 10 ml of fresh blood. Germline V lookup: CDR1 MDHEN, CDR2 SYDVKM. CDR3 size: 14 residues. Trimming took 3 bases from V and 5 from J, leaving 13 bases between them.

The source is a woman in her thirties or forties with Graves' hyperthyroidism that later progressed to Graves' ophthalmopathy. The rearrangement uses TRBV28 and TRBJ2-5; no definite D call. Sequenced input: blood. The CDR3 DNA follows: TGTGCCAGCAGTTTTTTGACACTCCATGAGACCCAGTACTTC. Its translation: CASSFLTLHETQYF.